This TCR beta chain was observed in a study of T-cell reconstitution after alpha-beta-depleted transplantation in children. For TCRbeta, the library was prepared with unique molecular identifiers. A single record per CDR3 protein comes from TCRdb applying MiXCR to the PCR reads. The sample lists 350,000 to 400,000 distinct CDR3 sequences; approximately 12% were seen once. V dropped 7 bases and J dropped 1; count of bases not matched to a gene: 11. The CDR3 has 17 residues. The germline V gene encodes CDR1 MNHNS and CDR2 SASEGT. The specimen comprised PBMCs, sampled from the stem cell graft. The source of this sequence is a human donor who donated a stem cell graft to a child with Fanconi anemia. The chain combines TRBV6-1 with TRBJ1-1, with 11 bases matching TRBD1. For the CDR3, the DNA is TGTGCCAGCACTGACCGGGACAGGGGGTACGGGAACACTGAAGCTTTCTTT. This sequence encodes CASTDRDRGYGNTEAFF.